Shown below are 25 T cell receptor beta chains from a single sample sequenced in a study of T cell responses to AZD1222 COVID-19 vaccine. Produced via immunoSEQ multiplex PCR; TCRdb's table is partial and in-frame only. The sample yields about 100,000 clones, roughly 90% seen once. This specimen consisted of peripheral blood, obtained on day 0 of AZD1222 vaccination. Every receptor here comes from an adult in good health.

The V and J genes are TRBV9 and TRBJ1-4; TRBD1 agrees at 8 bases. V lost 0 bases to trimming and J lost 7 bases; unmatched junction nucleotides: 2. Per the germline V gene, CDR1 is SGDLS and CDR2 is YYNGEE. The CDR3 sequence is 14 residues long. CDR3 nucleotides: TGTGCCAGCAGCGTAGGACAGGGGACTGAAAAACTGTTTTTT. Translation: CASSVGQGTEKLFF.

In its sample, this clone was seen once. The chain uses TRBV9 and TRBJ2-5, with D uncertain. CDR3 size: 13 residues. Trimming cost V 1 base and J 3 bases, with 7 bases left between them. The germline V gene encodes CDR1 SGDLS and CDR2 YYNGEE. The CDR3 sequence is CASSVYSEETQYF. The DNA of the CDR3 is TGTGCCAGCAGCGTATACTCTGAAGAGACCCAGTACTTC. The full variable domain, its missing parts supplied by reference TRBV9 and TRBJ2-5, is DSGVTQTPKHLITATGQRVTLRCSPRSGDLSVYWYQQSLDQGLQFLIQYYNGEERAKGNILERFSAQQFPDLHSELNLSSLELGDSALYFCASSVYSEETQYFGPGTRLLVL.

V gene TRBV19 combines with J gene TRBJ2-7; maybe TRBD1 (5 bases). CDR1 is LNHDA and CDR2 is SQIVND in the germline V gene (reference sequence). Trimming shortened V by 0 bases and J by 3 bases, and 12 bases separated the two germline ends. The CDR3 extends over 15 amino acids. CDR3 in amino acids: CASSIDPGHVYEQYF. CDR3 nucleotides: TGTGCCAGTAGTATAGATCCCGGACATGTCTACGAGCAGTACTTC.

The gene calls are TRBV29-1 and TRBJ1-1, with 7 bases that match TRBD1. Germline V gene lookup returns CDR1 SQVTM and CDR2 ANQGSEA. The CDR3 is 12 amino acids. Trimming at V came to 6 bases and at J to 9 bases, leaving 10 bases not matched to a gene. In DNA, the CDR3 is TGCAGCGTCGAACTGGGACAGTTAAAAGCTTTCTTT. Protein: CSVELGQLKAFF.

This clone appeared a single time. The chain is built from TRBV6-5 and TRBJ2-4; D is unresolved. The V end was cut by 2 bases, the J end by 3 bases, with 5 bases between. Germline V gives CDR1 MNHEY, CDR2 SVGAGI. The CDR3 is 13 amino acids. CDR3 protein: CASSYLGKNIQYF. The CDR3, as DNA: TGTGCCAGCAGTTACCTAGGCAAAAACATTCAGTACTTC.

The CDR3 sequence is CASSSDGNYGYTF. In DNA, the CDR3 is TGTGCCAGCAGTTCGGACGGGAACTATGGCTACACCTTC. V usage is TRBV28 and J usage is TRBJ1-2; D ambiguous. The germline gives CDR1 MDHEN, CDR2 SYDVKM. V was cut by 4 bases and J by 2 bases, with 8 bases left in between. This CDR3 has 13 amino acids.

The chain has TRBV18 and TRBJ2-5, with a possible D match to TRBD2 (6 bases). Germline CDR1 reads KGHSH; CDR2 reads LQKENI. Trimming pared 3 bases from V and 4 bases from J, leaving 12 bases between. The CDR3 spans 14 residues. The CDR3 protein is CASSPGGEAETQYF. The CDR3 coding sequence is TGTGCCAGCTCACCTGGCGGGGAGGCAGAGACCCAGTACTTC. Supplemented by reference TRBV18 and TRBJ2-5, the full variable domain reads NAGVMQNPRHLVRRRGQEARLRCSPMKGHSHVYWYRQLPEEGLKFMVYLQKENIIDESGMPKERFSAEFPKEGPSILRIQQVVRGDSAAYFCASSPGGEAETQYFGPGTRLLVL.

The chain is built from TRBV11-3 and TRBJ2-2, with no clear D. V was pared by 6 bases and J by 1 base, with 9 bases between. Germline V gives CDR1 SGHNT, CDR2 YENEEA. The CDR3 length is 14 residues. CDR3 sequence reads: CASSPYRNTGELFF. For the CDR3, the DNA is TGTGCCAGCAGTCCATACAGGAACACCGGGGAGCTGTTTTTT.

The chain has TRBV4-3 and TRBJ1-6, with D uncertain. The germline V gene has CDR1 LGHNA and CDR2 YSLEER. Trimming stripped 3 bases from V and 5 bases from J, with 14 bases between. The CDR3 length is 16 residues. The CDR3 sequence is CASSQGYGGDNSPLHF. CDR3 nucleotide sequence: TGCGCCAGCAGCCAGGGGTATGGCGGGGATAATTCACCCCTCCACTTT.

The genes are TRBV11-3 and TRBJ2-7; weak D call: TRBD2 (5 bases). V was clipped by 5 bases and J by 7 bases, with 21 bases between them. CDR3 size: 15 residues. The germline gives CDR1 SGHNT, CDR2 YENEEA. The CDR3 DNA reads TGTGCCAGCAGCCTGATAGAGACCATCTGGAGGGAGCAGTACTTC. Translating gives CASSLIETIWREQYF.

The chain joins TRBV18 to TRBJ2-2, with D perhaps TRBD1 or TRBD2 (6 bases each). This CDR3 is built from 16 residues. V was pared by 3 bases and J by 1 base, with 12 bases between. CDR1 is KGHSH, CDR2 LQKENI, per germline. CDR3 bases: TGTGCCAGCTCACCGGAGGGACAAATGAACACCGGGGAGCTGTTTTTT. Encoded protein: CASSPEGQMNTGELFF.

This clone was detected a few times. The CDR3 spells CASSLAARDGKLFF. CDR3 DNA: TGTGCCAGCAGCTTAGCGGCCAGGGATGGTAAACTGTTTTTT. This chain links TRBV7-9 with TRBJ1-4, with D possibly being TRBD1 (5 bases). This CDR3 comprises 14 residues. Germline lookup yields CDR1 SEHNR and CDR2 FQNEAQ (reference sequence). Trimming cost V 0 bases and J 11 bases, with 13 bases left between them.

The chain links TRBV18 to TRBJ1-6, with D tentatively TRBD1 (5 bases). The germline V gene has CDR1 KGHSH and CDR2 LQKENI. Deletions cut 5 bases from V and 6 bases from J, with 17 bases between. The CDR3 covers 16 residues. CDR3 DNA sequence: TGTGCCAGCTCAGAGATGGGTTCCAGGGTTAATTCACCCCTCCACTTT. Its protein is CASSEMGSRVNSPLHF.

The chain couples TRBV15 to TRBJ2-1, with 9 bases identical to TRBD1. Per germline, CDR1 LNHNV and CDR2 YYDKDF (reference sequence). This CDR3 comprises 15 residues. After removal of 3 bases from V and 5 bases from J, the junction contained 5 bases not matched to a gene. Here the CDR3 reads CATSSTGGAHNEQFF. The CDR3 DNA reads TGTGCCACCAGCAGCACAGGGGGCGCGCACAATGAGCAGTTCTTC.

The chain couples TRBV7-9 to TRBJ2-5, with 8 bases matching TRBD1. Germline V lookup: CDR1 SEHNR, CDR2 FQNEAQ (reference sequence). There are 15 residues in the CDR3. V lost 5 bases to trimming and J lost 5 bases; unmatched junction nucleotides: 10. CDR3 region: CASSIRTGFWETQYF. The CDR3 bases are TGTGCCAGCAGCATAAGGACAGGGTTTTGGGAGACCCAGTACTTC.

The chain is built from TRBV30 and TRBJ1-5; a possible D gene is TRBD1 (5 bases). With 0 bases removed from V and 7 bases from J, the gap between germline ends came to 10 bases. The V gene's germline CDR1 is GTSNPN and CDR2 SVGIG (reference sequence). The CDR3 contains 13 residues. DNA for the CDR3: TGTGCCTGGAGTGTAACAGGTTGGCAGCCCCAGCATTTT. This encodes CAWSVTGWQPQHF.

The V and J genes are TRBV29-1 and TRBJ1-3; maybe TRBD1 (6 bases). The CDR3 spans 12 residues. V lost 5 bases and J 6 bases, leaving 11 bases between the germline ends. Germline loops: CDR1 SQVTM, CDR2 ANQGSEA. CDR3 bases: TGCAGCGTTACCACAGGGATAAACACCATATATTTT. It is translated as CSVTTGINTIYF.

This chain uses TRBV10-3 with TRBJ1-3; D gene uncertain. Germline values: CDR1 ENHRY, CDR2 SYGVKD. V lost 10 bases to trimming and J lost 1 base, with 14 bases between them. The CDR3 sequence is 14 residues long. The CDR3 sequence is CATLSGSSGNTIYF. CDR3 sequence (DNA): TGTGCCACCCTTAGCGGGTCTTCTGGAAACACCATATATTTT.

The J gene is TRBJ2-1, the V gene TRBV2, with 9 bases identical to TRBD1. With 5 bases clipped from V and 4 bases from J, the junction kept 9 bases outside the gene matches. CDR1 is SNHLY, CDR2 FYNNEI, per germline. This CDR3 has 16 amino acids. This chain's CDR3 is CASSPLTGGQYNEQFF. For the CDR3, the DNA is TGTGCCAGCAGTCCCCTGACAGGGGGTCAATACAATGAGCAGTTCTTC.

This clone was seen only once. The chain joins TRBV6-6 to TRBJ1-5; 7 bases are a match to TRBD1. J was trimmed by 6 bases and V by 6 bases; bases with no gene match: 5. CDR1 is MNHNY and CDR2 is SVGAGI in the germline V gene (reference sequence). CDR3 length equals 13 residues. In DNA form, the CDR3 reads TGTGCCAGCAGAGACAGGGATAGTCAGCCCCAGCATTTT. Translated: CASRDRDSQPQHF.

This chain uses TRBV6-6 with TRBJ2-7; TRBD2 is a possible D gene (6 bases). The V end was cut by 5 bases, the J end by 1 base, with 15 bases between. The V gene's germline CDR1 is MNHNY and CDR2 SVGAGI (reference sequence). CDR3 length: 15 amino acids. In nucleotides, the CDR3 is TGTGCCAGCAGTGGCGGACTACTCAATTCCTACGAGCAGTACTTC. Its protein is CASSGGLLNSYEQYF.

The chain has TRBV4-2 and TRBJ1-6; 7 bases agree with TRBD1. This CDR3 has 20 residues. Trimming cost V 1 base and J 1 base; bases outside gene matches: 13. The germline V gene encodes CDR1 LGHNA and CDR2 YNFKEQ. The DNA for the CDR3 is TGTGCCAGCAGCCAAGTCCTTCAGGGGGGAAAGGGTTCCTATAATTCACCCCTCCACTTT. Translation gives CASSQVLQGGKGSYNSPLHF.

CDR3 region: CASSLRTGDEQYF. CDR3 sequence (DNA): TGTGCCAGCAGTCTCCGGACAGGGGACGAGCAGTACTTC. This rearrangement joins TRBV12-3 or TRBV12-4 to TRBJ2-7; 9 positions agree with TRBD1. With V trimmed by 5 bases and J by 5 bases, 4 bases remained unmatched. CDR3 length equals 13 residues.

This clone was observed a single time. The CDR3 nucleotides are TGTGCCAGCAGCTTAGAGGGGGGGAGGAACACTGAAGCTTTCTTT. This codes for CASSLEGGRNTEAFF. This chain joins TRBV7-6 and TRBJ1-1, with a possible D match to TRBD1 (6 bases). This CDR3 region has 15 residues. V was trimmed by 1 base and J by 1 base, leaving 10 bases between them. Germline V gives CDR1 SGHVS, CDR2 FNYEAQ. The full variable domain, its missing parts supplied by reference TRBV7-6 and TRBJ1-1, is GAGVSQSPRYKVTKRGQDVALRCDPISGHVSLYWYRQALGQGPEFLTYFNYEAQQDKSGLPNDRFSAERPEGSISTLTIQRTEQRDSAMYRCASSLEGGRNTEAFFGQGTRLTVV.

The chain is built from TRBV11-2 and TRBJ2-7, with 7 bases lining up with TRBD2. Germline V CDR1 and CDR2: SGHAT, FQNNGV. V gave up 5 bases and J gave up 2 bases; unmatched junction bases: 9. There are 15 residues in the CDR3. The CDR3 region has the DNA TGTGCCAGCAGCCCCGAGCGGGGACGCACCTACGAGCAGTACTTC. Translated, it gives CASSPERGRTYEQYF.